This TCR beta chain is drawn from a study of Graves' ophthalmopathy and Graves' hyperthyroidism. Study details: Peripheral blood was obtained at first diagnosis, ahead of any treatment.

Germline values: CDR1 SGHTA, CDR2 FQGNSA. With 6 bases removed from V and 0 bases from J, the gap between germline ends came to 9 bases. The CDR3 covers 15 residues. As the template, RNA transcripts were used to amplify TCR beta CDR3 regions. The workflow started with a first-round RT-PCR run with HTBI primers and then moved on to a second-round multiplex PCR. MiXCR, applied by TCRdb to the multiplex PCR reads, yields one record per CDR3 protein. The profile shows roughly 220,000 distinct CDR3 sequences, less than 55% of them singletons. Patients were diagnosed from clinical symptoms, serum thyroxine, TRAb, thyroid ultrasound and orbital computed tomography.

The source of this sequence is an adult man with Graves' ophthalmopathy. The rearrangement uses TRBV7-2 and TRBJ2-6; D gene ambiguous. Sequencing was performed on peripheral blood. The CDR3 sequence is CASRKPGSGANVLTF. DNA of the CDR3: TGTGCCAGCAGGAAACCCGGCTCTGGGGCCAACGTCCTGACTTTC.